These 23 T cell receptor beta chains originate from one sample sequenced in a study of blood T cell repertoires in COVID-19. Measured with immunoSEQ multiplex PCR; TCRdb has only the in-frame clones, and not every one. The table lists approximately 6,600 clones, 70% to 90% of them singletons, with 8% to 10% in the top ten. Sequenced material: peripheral blood. All receptors derive from a human donor in a cohort sampled during active COVID-19. The donor label of this sample is uncertain.

This clone was recorded only once. This rearrangement joins TRBV28 to TRBJ2-7; D is possibly TRBD1 (6 bases). V lost 4 bases and J 3 bases, leaving 10 bases between the germline ends. From germline, CDR1 is MDHEN and CDR2 SYDVKM. The CDR3 totals 13 residues. The CDR3 DNA is TGTGCCAGCAGTTCAAGGACAGTCTACGAGCAGTACTTC. Amino acids: CASSSRTVYEQYF.

This chain connects TRBV5-4 to TRBJ2-1, with TRBD2 matching 9 bases. V dropped 5 bases and J dropped 2; count of bases not matched to a gene: 8. The CDR3 contains 16 residues. In germline, CDR1 is SGHNT, CDR2 YYREEE (reference sequence). CDR3 DNA sequence: TGTGCCAGCAGTAAAGGGCGGGAGGGCCCCTACAATGAGCAGTTCTTC. Its protein is CASSKGREGPYNEQFF.

The CDR3 region is CASSRQGRGYQETQYF. The CDR3, as DNA: TGTGCCAGCAGCCGGCAGGGGAGGGGGTACCAAGAGACCCAGTACTTC. V usage is TRBV3-1 (or the pseudogene TRBV3-2) and J usage is TRBJ2-5; tentatively, D is TRBD2 (7 bases). CDR1 is LGHDT and CDR2 is YNNKEL in the germline V gene (reference sequence). V was clipped by 4 bases and J by 0 bases, with 15 bases between them. The CDR3 has 16 residues.

This rearrangement joins TRBV10-3 to TRBJ2-3; 11 bases fit TRBD1. The J segment lost 4 bases and the V segment lost 8 bases, leaving 2 bases of the junction unmatched. CDR3 length equals 13 residues. CDR1 and CDR2 (germline): ENHRY, SYGVKD. CDR3 sequence (DNA): TGTGCCATCCTGGGACAGGGGGCAGATACGCAGTATTTT. Translating it yields CAILGQGADTQYF.

This clone was picked up one time. This chain uses TRBV5-8 with TRBJ1-5, with D unresolved. The V end was cut by 2 bases, the J end by 4 bases, with 10 bases between. The germline V gene encodes CDR1 SGHTS and CDR2 YDEGEE. This CDR3 region has 14 residues. The CDR3 loop is CASSFNGGNQPQHF. CDR3 in DNA: TGTGCCAGCAGCTTTAATGGCGGGAATCAGCCCCAGCATTTT. Full variable domain (remainder filled in from reference TRBV5-8 and TRBJ1-5): EAGVTQSPTHLIKTRGQQATLRCSPISGHTSVYWYQQALGLGLQFLLWYDEGEERNRGNFPPRFSGRQFPNYSSELNVNALELEDSALYLCASSFNGGNQPQHFGDGTRLSIL.

This chain joins TRBV19 and TRBJ1-5; TRBD1 matches 7 bases. V trimming: 4 bases; J trimming: 0 bases; junction bases outside the gene matches: 6. Germline V gene sequence: CDR1 LNHDA, CDR2 SQIVND (reference sequence). The CDR3 spans 16 residues. The CDR3 is CASSTQGQYSNQPQHF. DNA of the CDR3: TGTGCCAGTAGTACCCAGGGACAGTATAGCAATCAGCCCCAGCATTTT.

The chain employs TRBV3-1 (or the pseudogene TRBV3-2) and TRBJ1-2; no clear D gene. The germline CDR1 and CDR2 sequences are LGHDT and YNNKEL (reference sequence). V lost 4 bases to trimming and J lost 3 bases, with 12 bases between them. This CDR3 contains 14 residues. CDR3 amino acids: CASSPGEGYYGYTF. For the CDR3, the DNA is TGTGCCAGCAGCCCCGGGGAGGGCTACTATGGCTACACCTTC.

This chain connects TRBV7-9 to TRBJ1-1; D is possibly TRBD1 (5 bases). The CDR3 totals 13 residues. Trimming left V 3 bases short and J 5 bases short, with 10 bases between. CDR1 and CDR2 from the germline V gene are SEHNR and FQNEAQ (reference sequence). The CDR3 sequence is CASSFGARTEAFF. The CDR3 nucleotides read TGTGCCAGCAGCTTTGGGGCACGGACTGAAGCTTTCTTT.

The chain joins TRBV6-4 to TRBJ2-5, with TRBD1 matching 10 bases. The V and J ends lost 7 bases and 4 bases, in that order; junction bases with no gene match: 6. Germline values: CDR1 MRHNA, CDR2 SNTAGT. The CDR3 has 14 residues. The CDR3 DNA reads TGTGCCAGCAATGGGACAGGGGTTTCAGAGACCCAGTACTTC. Its translation is CASNGTGVSETQYF.

The V call is TRBV5-1, the J call TRBJ1-5, with 8 bases matching TRBD1. V gave up 4 bases and J gave up 6 bases; unmatched junction bases: 6. CDR3 length equals 14 residues. Looked up from germline, CDR1 is SGHRS and CDR2 is YFSETQ. The CDR3, as DNA: TGCGCCAGCAGCATATCAGGGGGCGGTCAGCCCCAGCATTTT. This gives the protein CASSISGGGQPQHF.

The chain combines TRBV24-1 with TRBJ1-1; D not certain. CDR3 size: 12 residues. V was pared by 4 bases and J by 0 bases, with 2 bases between. The V gene's germline CDR1 is KGHDR and CDR2 SFDVKD. CDR3 protein: CATSDLNTEAFF. In DNA form, the CDR3 reads TGTGCCACCAGTGACTTGAACACTGAAGCTTTCTTT.

This chain uses TRBV18 with TRBJ2-5, with D tentatively TRBD2 (6 bases). Looked up from germline, CDR1 is KGHSH and CDR2 is LQKENI. The CDR3 has 15 amino acids. V gave up 2 bases and J gave up 4 bases, with 14 bases separating them. The CDR3 sequence: CASSPNQGLGETQYF. In DNA, the CDR3 is TGTGCCAGCTCACCAAATCAGGGACTGGGAGAGACCCAGTACTTC.

The genes are TRBV10-3 and TRBJ2-6; D possibly corresponds to TRBD2 (6 bases). This CDR3 has 20 residues. Germline V gene sequence: CDR1 ENHRY, CDR2 SYGVKD. V lost 0 bases, J lost 0 bases, and 18 bases lay in between. As DNA, the CDR3 is TGTGCCATCAGTGAGTCGACCCTCGATCCCGGGGGCTCTGGGGCCAACGTCCTGACTTTC. Residues: CAISESTLDPGGSGANVLTF.

The chain has TRBV5-1 and TRBJ2-7; D remains unclear. This CDR3 has 14 residues. Per the germline V gene, CDR1 is SGHRS and CDR2 is YFSETQ. Deletions cut 1 base from V and 6 bases from J, with 14 bases between. The chain's CDR3 is CASSLSTSIGEQYF. The CDR3 DNA follows: TGCGCCAGCAGCTTGAGTACGTCAATCGGCGAGCAGTACTTC.

The rearrangement joins TRBV10-1 to TRBJ2-7; D uncertain. Germline CDR1 WNHNN, CDR2 SYGVQD (reference sequence). CDR3 size: 9 residues. The CDR3 here is CPEENEQYF. The CDR3 coding sequence is TGCCCCGAGGAGAACGAGCAGTACTTC.

The chain is built from TRBV18 and TRBJ2-3; a weak D match, TRBD1 (5 bases). Trimming took 0 bases from V and 12 from J, leaving 16 bases between them. The CDR3 totals 14 residues. The germline V gene has CDR1 KGHSH and CDR2 LQKENI. This CDR3 is CASSPPTDKVPQYF. In DNA, the CDR3 is TGTGCCAGCTCACCACCGACGGACAAGGTCCCACAGTATTTT.

The CDR3 sequence is CASSLGLTANSYEQYF. CDR3 bases: TGTGCCAGCAGCTTAGGCCTGACAGCGAATTCCTACGAGCAGTACTTC. This chain links TRBV13 with TRBJ2-7; TRBD1 is a possible D gene (5 bases). The germline CDR1 and CDR2 sequences are PRHDT and FYEKMQ (reference sequence). This CDR3 spans 16 amino acids. V was clipped by 0 bases and J by 1 base, with 13 bases between them.

The V call is TRBV29-1, the J call TRBJ1-3; the match to TRBD1 covers 9 bases. Germline V gives CDR1 SQVTM, CDR2 ANQGSEA. With V trimmed by 5 bases and J by 3 bases, 11 bases remained unmatched. CDR3 length: 16 residues. The CDR3, as DNA: TGCAGCGTTAAAACCGGGACAGGGATTTTTGGAAACACCATATATTTT. Encoded protein: CSVKTGTGIFGNTIYF.

CDR3 bases: TGCGCCAGCAGCTGGGGACAGGGTGGTAATTCACCCCTCCACTTT. Amino acids: CASSWGQGGNSPLHF. The J gene is TRBJ1-6, the V gene TRBV5-1; 9 nucleotides line up with TRBD1. The CDR3 runs to 15 residues. CDR1 is SGHRS and CDR2 is YFSETQ in the germline V gene. The trim removed 3 bases at V and 6 bases at J, leaving 4 bases unmatched.

The chain carries TRBV7-9 and TRBJ1-5; 9 bases are a match to TRBD1. V was pared by 0 bases and J by 4 bases, with 1 base of the junction left unmatched. Germline CDR1 SEHNR, CDR2 FQNEAQ (reference sequence). CDR3 length equals 15 residues. The CDR3 is CASSLAGTGNQPQHF. The CDR3 nucleotides read TGTGCCAGCAGCTTAGCGGGGACAGGGAATCAGCCCCAGCATTTT.

The rearrangement uses TRBV9 and TRBJ2-3, with D possibly matching TRBD1 (6 bases). The germline CDR1 and CDR2 sequences are SGDLS and YYNGEE. V was shortened by 4 bases and J by 4 bases, with 13 bases between the two germline ends. The CDR3 is 14 amino acids. CDR3 sequence (DNA): TGTGCCAGCAGCCGGACAGCGCTCGCAGATACGCAGTATTTT. This gives the protein CASSRTALADTQYF.

The gene calls are TRBV5-1 and TRBJ1-2, with D perhaps matching TRBD1 (5 bases). Trimming left V 1 base short and J 0 bases short, with 10 bases between. This CDR3 is built from 15 residues. Germline V CDR1 and CDR2: SGHRS, YFSETQ. CDR3 DNA: TGCGCCAGCAGCTTGTCCAGGGAAGCTAACTATGGCTACACCTTC. Protein sequence: CASSLSREANYGYTF.

This chain connects TRBV14 to TRBJ1-1; TRBD1 aligns across 7 bases. V lost 4 bases to trimming and J lost 0 bases; unmatched junction nucleotides: 2. This CDR3 has 14 residues. Germline V gene data show CDR1 as SGHDN and CDR2 as FVKESK. CDR3 bases: TGTGCCAGCAGCCGACAGGGAATGAACACTGAAGCTTTCTTT. It translates to CASSRQGMNTEAFF. Together with reference TRBV14 and TRBJ1-1, the CDR3 gives the full variable domain: EAGVTQFPSHSVIEKGQTVTLRCDPISGHDNLYWYRRVMGKEIKFLLHFVKESKQDESGMPNNRFLAERTGGTYSTLKVQPAELEDSGVYFCASSRQGMNTEAFFGQGTRLTVV.